The 17 T cell receptor beta chains given below trace back to one sample, sequenced in a study of cytomegalovirus exposure and HLA in healthy donors. In the PCR, 60 Vbeta and 13 Jbeta primers were used. The method was immunoSEQ multiplex PCR; TCRdb's version includes in-frame clones alone and lacks a portion of them. The table lists 130,000 or so clones, 78% of them singletons, with roughly 6% in the top ten. Sequenced sample: PBMCs. The source of these receptors is a woman aged 40 to 50 in good health and CMV-seronegative.

This rearrangement joins TRBV29-1 to TRBJ1-2, with D possibly TRBD1 on 5 matching bases. Germline V gives CDR1 SQVTM, CDR2 ANQGSEA. The CDR3 is made up of 12 amino acids. The germline V and J ends were trimmed by 5 bases and 4 bases, with 11 bases remaining between them. This chain's CDR3 is CSVSTALYGYTF. The CDR3, as DNA: TGCAGCGTTTCGACAGCGCTCTATGGCTACACCTTC.

With respect to this clone: A read error may produce the germline difference seen at one junction end. The rearrangement uses TRBV7-9 and TRBJ1-5; 7 bases align to TRBD1. CDR1 SEHNR and CDR2 FQNEAQ come from the germline V gene (reference sequence). This CDR3 region has 13 residues. The CDR3 sequence is CASSSQGNQPQHF. As DNA, the CDR3 is TGTGCCAGCAGCTCACAGGGGAATCAACCCCAGCATTTT.

This clone showed up just a few times. The V gene is TRBV7-8, the J gene TRBJ2-3, with 9 positions matching TRBD2. CDR3 length: 16 amino acids. Germline CDR1 SGHVS, CDR2 FQNEAQ. V lost 2 bases to trimming and J lost 5 bases; unmatched junction nucleotides: 8. The CDR3 spells CASSLQGGRAIDTQYF. CDR3 coding DNA: TGTGCCAGCAGCTTACAGGGCGGGAGGGCCATAGATACGCAGTATTTT.

The J gene is TRBJ2-7, the V gene TRBV7-2, with a tentative D call TRBD1 (5 bases). V lost 2 bases to trimming and J lost 3 bases, with 11 bases between them. CDR3 length equals 14 residues. In germline, CDR1 is SGHTA, CDR2 FQGNSA. The CDR3 region has the DNA TGTGCCAGCAGCTTAAACGGACATCGCTACGAGCAGTACTTC. This translates into CASSLNGHRYEQYF.

This sequence joins TRBV19 and TRBJ2-7; 8 bases line up with TRBD1. The CDR3 is made up of 13 amino acids. V shed 8 bases, J shed 2 bases, and the junction held 5 bases outside the gene matches. Germline CDR1 and CDR2: LNHDA and SQIVND (reference sequence). The CDR3 bases are TGTGCCAGTGCCGGGACAGGTACCTACGAGCAGTACTTC. This gives the protein CASAGTGTYEQYF.

The V call is TRBV9, the J call TRBJ1-1, with TRBD1 as a possible D gene (6 bases). V was shortened by 3 bases and J by 10 bases, with 16 bases between the two germline ends. CDR1 SGDLS and CDR2 YYNGEE come from the germline V gene. The CDR3 extends over 13 amino acids. CDR3 amino acids: CASSGEGGQAAFF. The DNA of the CDR3 is TGTGCCAGCAGCGGCGAGGGGGGGCAGGCAGCTTTCTTT.

The chain combines TRBV10-2 with TRBJ2-7, with D unclear. CDR1 and CDR2 (germline): WSHSY, SAAADI. V was shortened by 4 bases and J by 0 bases, with 4 bases between the two germline ends. The CDR3 is 12 residues long. Here the CDR3 reads CASSGSSYEQYF. In DNA form, the CDR3 reads TGCGCCAGCAGTGGGAGCTCCTACGAGCAGTACTTC.

The chain combines TRBV19 with TRBJ2-3, with 14 bases that match TRBD2. Germline lookup yields CDR1 LNHDA and CDR2 SQIVND (reference sequence). With 3 bases clipped from V and 6 bases from J, the junction kept 8 bases outside the gene matches. The CDR3 consists of 17 residues. CDR3 DNA sequence: TGTGCCAGTAGTATTTCCGTCGGGACTAGCGGGAGTGATACGCAGTATTTT. Translation: CASSISVGTSGSDTQYF.

The chain employs TRBV4-3 and TRBJ2-6; 10 positions match TRBD2. Germline assignment: CDR1 LGHNA and CDR2 YSLEER. V shed 2 bases, J shed 2 bases, and the junction held 9 bases outside the gene matches. The CDR3 sequence is 19 residues long. This chain's CDR3 is CASSQRASGSLAGANVLTF. CDR3 nucleotide sequence: TGCGCCAGCAGCCAAAGGGCTAGCGGGAGTTTAGCTGGGGCCAACGTCCTGACTTTC.

Written as DNA, the CDR3 is TGCGCCAGCAGCCAAGATTACGACAGACCGTATGGCTACACCTTC. As protein: CASSQDYDRPYGYTF. This sequence joins TRBV4-3 and TRBJ1-2; perhaps TRBD1 as D (5 bases). This CDR3 is built from 15 residues. The V end was cut by 0 bases, the J end by 5 bases, with 13 bases between. CDR1 is LGHNA, CDR2 YSLEER, per germline.

The chain combines TRBV2 with TRBJ2-5; D remains unclear. The V gene's germline CDR1 is SNHLY and CDR2 FYNNEI. V lost 3 bases and J lost 3, with 8 bases in between. This CDR3 is built from 13 residues. The CDR3 sequence: CASSEQIKETQYF. The CDR3 DNA reads TGTGCCAGCAGTGAGCAGATAAAAGAGACCCAGTACTTC.

The chain joins TRBV20-1 to TRBJ2-7, with D perhaps matching TRBD1 (5 bases). The CDR3 is made up of 11 amino acids. Germline-derived CDR1 and CDR2 are DFQATT and SNEGSKA (reference sequence). Trimming removed 3 bases at V and 5 bases at J, with 8 bases between. CDR3 bases: TGCAGTGCTAGTTCCAGGGACGAGCAGTACTTC. Protein sequence: CSASSRDEQYF.

The chain couples TRBV28 to TRBJ1-1; D gene uncertain. Trimming took 4 bases from V and 4 from J, leaving 25 bases between them. The CDR3 is 18 amino acids. Germline V lookup: CDR1 MDHEN, CDR2 SYDVKM. The CDR3 protein is CASSSILPRTTRGTEAFF. The DNA of the CDR3 is TGTGCCAGCAGTTCGATATTACCCCGGACGACTCGGGGCACTGAAGCTTTCTTT.

Of note for this clone: Other DNA sequences in this specimen translate into the identical CDR3. V usage is TRBV2 and J usage is TRBJ2-7; D gene ambiguous. V was shortened by 2 bases and J by 3 bases, with 2 bases between the two germline ends. CDR1 SNHLY and CDR2 FYNNEI come from the germline V gene. This CDR3 has 11 residues. CDR3 protein: CASSEYYEQYF. The CDR3 DNA reads as TGTGCCAGCAGTGAATACTACGAGCAGTACTTC.

Remarks on this clone: This CDR3 is also generated by other DNA sequences in the sample. The CDR3 reads CASSLVQGLYEQYF. The CDR3 nucleotides read TGTGCCAGCAGCTTAGTGCAGGGACTCTACGAGCAGTACTTC. This chain joins TRBV7-9 and TRBJ2-7; TRBD2 might be the D (6 bases). The germline V gene encodes CDR1 SEHNR and CDR2 FQNEAQ (reference sequence). The CDR3 runs 14 residues. V dropped 1 base and J dropped 3 bases, with 10 bases sitting between them.

This chain joins TRBV7-8 and TRBJ2-4; 9 positions match TRBD1. V shed 5 bases, J shed 8 bases, and the junction held 7 bases outside the gene matches. This CDR3 is built from 14 residues. Germline V CDR1 and CDR2: SGHVS, FQNEAQ. CDR3 in amino acids: CASSRDRVLDIQYF. CDR3 DNA sequence: TGTGCCAGCAGCCGGGACAGGGTATTGGACATTCAGTACTTC.

The J gene is TRBJ1-3, the V gene TRBV5-4; 7 nucleotides line up with TRBD1. CDR1 is SGHNT, CDR2 YYREEE, per germline (reference sequence). CDR3 size: 20 residues. The V and J ends lost 0 bases and 4 bases, in that order; junction bases with no gene match: 19. This CDR3 is CASSLDTIRQGRVGGNTIYF. The CDR3, as DNA: TGTGCCAGCAGCTTGGACACCATTCGACAGGGACGGGTTGGGGGAAACACCATATATTTT.